The 24 T cell receptor beta chains reported below all come from one sample, sequenced in a study of control samples from healthy donors and cancer patients. Method: immunoSEQ multiplex PCR; TCRdb's copy keeps in-frame clones and lacks some. The data contain roughly 13,000 clones, 75% to 85% of them singletons. The source material was formalin-fixed, paraffin-embedded tissue. The receptors were sampled from a male donor with melanoma.

The V gene is TRBV4-2, the J gene TRBJ1-6; D perhaps matches TRBD1 (6 bases). The CDR3 is 14 residues long. The germline gives CDR1 LGHNA, CDR2 YNFKEQ. Trimming left V 1 base short and J 10 bases short, with 11 bases between. The CDR3 spells CASSQVAGESPLHF. The DNA for the CDR3 is TGTGCCAGCAGCCAAGTCGCAGGGGAATCACCCCTCCACTTT.

The chain uses TRBV19 and TRBJ2-7; no definite D call. From germline, CDR1 is LNHDA and CDR2 SQIVND (reference sequence). The CDR3 is 13 residues long. V shed 1 base and J shed 3 bases, with 7 bases lying between them. The CDR3 nucleotides read TGTGCCAGTAGTATAGGCCACAGCTACGAGCAGTACTTC. Translated: CASSIGHSYEQYF.

The chain couples TRBV12-3 or TRBV12-4 to TRBJ1-1, with 7 bases fitting TRBD1. This CDR3 contains 12 residues. V was pared by 6 bases and J by 8 bases, with 6 bases of the junction left unmatched. The CDR3 protein is CASSQEQGEAFF. The CDR3 coding sequence is TGTGCCAGCAGCCAAGAACAGGGGGAAGCTTTCTTT.

This chain uses TRBV5-8 with TRBJ1-3; D is unresolved. V dropped 0 bases and J dropped 4 bases, with 5 bases sitting between them. CDR3 length: 13 residues. CDR1 and CDR2 from the germline V gene are SGHTS and YDEGEE. The CDR3: CASSLGLGNTIYF. In nucleotides, the CDR3 is TGTGCCAGCAGCTTGGGATTGGGAAACACCATATATTTT. Filled out from reference TRBV5-8 and TRBJ1-3, the complete variable domain reads EAGVTQSPTHLIKTRGQQATLRCSPISGHTSVYWYQQALGLGLQFLLWYDEGEERNRGNFPPRFSGRQFPNYSSELNVNALELEDSALYLCASSLGLGNTIYFGEGSWLTVV.

The chain employs TRBV5-8 and TRBJ2-5; a weak D match, TRBD1 (6 bases). This CDR3 spans 14 amino acids. Germline assignment: CDR1 SGHTS and CDR2 YDEGEE. Trimming removed 0 bases from V and 3 bases from J, with 9 bases in between. DNA for the CDR3: TGTGCCAGCAGCTTGGGTCAGGGGAAAGAGACCCAGTACTTC. Its protein product is CASSLGQGKETQYF. The full variable domain, with the rest looked up from reference TRBV5-8 and TRBJ2-5, is EAGVTQSPTHLIKTRGQQATLRCSPISGHTSVYWYQQALGLGLQFLLWYDEGEERNRGNFPPRFSGRQFPNYSSELNVNALELEDSALYLCASSLGQGKETQYFGPGTRLLVL.

The chain has TRBV5-1 and TRBJ2-1; D may match TRBD1 or TRBD2 (5 bases each). In germline, CDR1 is SGHRS, CDR2 YFSETQ. The V end lost 3 bases, the J end lost 4 bases, and 17 bases lay between the germline ends. This CDR3 has 16 residues. The CDR3 DNA is TGCGCCAGCAGCTCGGGACGTTCTTCCCTTTACAATGAGCAGTTCTTC. Amino acids: CASSSGRSSLYNEQFF.

This clone was seen only once. The chain joins TRBV5-4 to TRBJ1-5, with D unclear. This CDR3 comprises 15 residues. Between the trimmed V and J ends, which lost 0 bases and 2 bases, there was a span of 9 bases. CDR1 is SGHNT, CDR2 YYREEE, per germline (reference sequence). The CDR3 loop is CASSLAGDGNQPQHF. In nucleotides, the CDR3 is TGTGCCAGCAGCTTGGCGGGAGACGGCAATCAGCCCCAGCATTTT.

V and J are TRBV9 and TRBJ1-6; maybe TRBD1 (5 bases). Germline CDR1 and CDR2: SGDLS and YYNGEE. Trimming took 0 bases from V and 7 from J, leaving 11 bases between them. This CDR3 is 15 amino acids long. The DNA of the CDR3 is TGTGCCAGCAGCGTAGCGGCAGGGCAAAATTCACCCCTCCACTTT. Protein product: CASSVAAGQNSPLHF.

The rearrangement uses TRBV29-1 and TRBJ2-7, with 11 bases identical to TRBD2. Germline V gene sequence: CDR1 SQVTM, CDR2 ANQGSEA. The CDR3 runs to 14 residues. The junction had 6 bases not matched to a gene; V was cut back by 4 bases and J by 4 bases. CDR3 protein: CSVVGASGGYEQYF. The CDR3 nucleotides are TGCAGCGTTGTCGGGGCTAGCGGGGGGTACGAGCAGTACTTC.

The chain couples TRBV5-5 to TRBJ1-2, with a possible D match to TRBD1 (6 bases). Germline assignment: CDR1 SGHKS and CDR2 YYEKEE (reference sequence). This CDR3 has 13 residues. V was clipped by 4 bases and J by 9 bases, with 16 bases between them. CDR3 sequence: CASSPDRRYRYTF. The DNA for the CDR3 is TGTGCCAGCAGCCCCGACAGGCGATACCGCTACACCTTC.

The rearrangement uses TRBV7-8 and TRBJ1-1; D unclear. The CDR3 has 13 residues. Germline loops: CDR1 SGHVS, CDR2 FQNEAQ. The V end was cut by 2 bases, the J end by 3 bases, with 7 bases between. CDR3: CASSLSKHTEAFF. DNA of the CDR3: TGTGCCAGCAGCTTATCGAAGCACACTGAAGCTTTCTTT.

The V gene is TRBV9, the J gene TRBJ1-1; weak D call: TRBD1 (6 bases). The CDR3 consists of 15 residues. Deletions cut 4 bases from V and 1 base from J, with 14 bases between. Germline V gene sequence: CDR1 SGDLS, CDR2 YYNGEE. CDR3 in amino acids: CASSSLGAKNTEAFF. DNA of the CDR3: TGTGCCAGCAGCTCCTTGGGGGCCAAGAACACTGAAGCTTTCTTT. The whole variable domain, filled in from reference TRBV9 and TRBJ1-1, reads DSGVTQTPKHLITATGQRVTLRCSPRSGDLSVYWYQQSLDQGLQFLIQYYNGEERAKGNILERFSAQQFPDLHSELNLSSLELGDSALYFCASSSLGAKNTEAFFGQGTRLTVV.

This clone appeared a single time. CDR3 amino acids: CASSYTKDLTGELFF. For the CDR3, the DNA is TGCGCCAGCAGCTATACGAAAGATCTGACCGGGGAGCTGTTTTTT. The V call is TRBV5-1, the J call TRBJ2-2, with D hard to call. Germline CDR1 and CDR2: SGHRS and YFSETQ. The V and J ends lost 3 bases and 5 bases respectively, with 14 bases between them. CDR3 length: 15 residues. Drawing the rest from reference TRBV5-1 and TRBJ2-2, the complete variable domain is KAGVTQTPRYLIKTRGQQVTLSCSPISGHRSVSWYQQTPGQGLQFLFEYFSETQRNKGNFPGRFSGRQFSNSRSEMNVSTLELGDSALYLCASSYTKDLTGELFFGEGSRLTVL.

The gene calls are TRBV5-6 and TRBJ2-1; 13 nucleotides agree with TRBD2. In germline, CDR1 is SGHDT, CDR2 YYEEEE. There are 18 residues in the CDR3. The V and J ends lost 0 bases and 1 base, in that order; junction bases with no gene match: 4. The CDR3 loop is CASSLALAGGMSYNEQFF. The CDR3 DNA sequence: TGTGCCAGCAGCTTGGCACTAGCGGGGGGGATGTCCTACAATGAGCAGTTCTTC. The variable domain in full, with the rest retrieved from reference TRBV5-6 and TRBJ2-1, is DAGVTQSPTHLIKTRGQQVTLRCSPKSGHDTVSWYQQALGQGPQFIFQYYEEEERQRGNFPDRFSGHQFPNYSSELNVNALLLGDSALYLCASSLALAGGMSYNEQFFGPGTRLTVL.

The chain employs TRBV6-2 or TRBV6-3 and TRBJ2-7, with D tentatively TRBD2 (6 bases). This CDR3 has 14 residues. The germline gives CDR1 MNHEY, CDR2 SVGEGT. The V end lost 6 bases, the J end lost 3 bases, and 15 bases lay between the germline ends. CDR3 amino acids: CASSHKVGGYEQYF. Here the CDR3 DNA reads TGTGCCAGCAGCCACAAGGTGGGGGGCTACGAGCAGTACTTC.

The chain joins TRBV11-2 to TRBJ1-6; 7 positions match TRBD1. Trimming at V came to 5 bases and at J to 5 bases, leaving 3 bases not matched to a gene. From germline, CDR1 is SGHAT and CDR2 FQNNGV. The CDR3 covers 14 residues. CDR3 nucleotides: TGTGCCAGCAGCCTAGGGACAGATAATTCACCCCTCCACTTT. Translation: CASSLGTDNSPLHF.

The V and J genes are TRBV6-5 and TRBJ2-7; no definite D call. This CDR3 has 14 residues. Trimming took 4 bases from V and 3 from J, leaving 13 bases between them. Germline CDR1 reads MNHEY; CDR2 reads SVGAGI. CDR3 sequence (DNA): TGTGCCAGCAGTTCCACAGCCAGCTTCTACGAGCAGTACTTC. Translated, it gives CASSSTASFYEQYF.

The chain combines TRBV29-1 with TRBJ1-2; D gene ambiguous. Germline lookup yields CDR1 SQVTM and CDR2 ANQGSEA. V was cut by 5 bases and J by 6 bases, with 10 bases left in between. The CDR3 has 11 residues. This CDR3 reads CSVSEGNGYTF. CDR3 DNA: TGCAGCGTTTCGGAGGGTAATGGCTACACCTTC.

This clone has only a few counts. The chain employs TRBV7-2 and TRBJ2-5; 8 bases are a match to TRBD2. Germline V gives CDR1 SGHTA, CDR2 FQGNSA. This CDR3 spans 15 amino acids. V dropped 4 bases and J dropped 1; count of bases not matched to a gene: 5. Here the CDR3 reads CASSSSGGPQETQYF. CDR3 sequence (DNA): TGTGCCAGCAGCTCCTCGGGGGGGCCCCAAGAGACCCAGTACTTC.

V is TRBV2 and J is TRBJ2-2; TRBD2 matches 11 bases. The CDR3 totals 15 residues. J lost 6 bases, V lost 6 bases, and 6 bases had no gene match. Germline V gives CDR1 SNHLY, CDR2 FYNNEI. The DNA of the CDR3 is TGTGCCAGCAGGAGACTGACTAGCGGGGCCGGGGAGCTGTTTTTT. Its translation: CASRRLTSGAGELFF.

The J gene is TRBJ2-7, the V gene TRBV11-2; D is unclear. In germline, CDR1 is SGHAT, CDR2 FQNNGV. V was cut by 1 base and J by 3 bases, with 22 bases left in between. CDR3 size: 18 residues. The DNA for the CDR3 is TGTGCCAGCAGCTTAGGTTCTGGCACCCACCCCGTAAACTACGAGCAGTACTTC. Amino acid sequence: CASSLGSGTHPVNYEQYF.

V gene TRBV4-1 combines with J gene TRBJ1-4; 8 bases fit TRBD1. Unmatched junction bases numbered 4, after V lost 2 bases and J lost 5 bases. The length of the CDR3 is 15 residues. Germline loops: CDR1 MGHRA, CDR2 YSYEKL. CDR3 in amino acids: CASSQQGAPNEKLFF. In nucleotides, the CDR3 is TGCGCCAGCAGCCAACAGGGGGCGCCGAATGAAAAACTGTTTTTT.

The rearrangement uses TRBV4-2 and TRBJ2-7; possibly TRBD1 for D (6 bases). The germline CDR1 and CDR2 sequences are LGHNA and YNFKEQ. Trimming took 0 bases from V and 6 from J, leaving 9 bases between them. The CDR3 is 13 amino acids. CDR3 sequence reads: CASSQDRDTEQYF. CDR3 DNA: TGTGCCAGCAGCCAAGATCGGGACACCGAGCAGTACTTC.

DNA for the CDR3: TGCGCCAAAAGGAGTGGGGGCCGAGGCGGGGAGCTGTTTTTT. This sequence encodes CAKRSGGRGGELFF. This chain uses TRBV5-1 with TRBJ2-2; possible D gene TRBD1, 6 bases. Trimming removed 9 bases from V and 7 bases from J, with 19 bases in between. Germline lookup yields CDR1 SGHRS and CDR2 YFSETQ. The CDR3 is 14 amino acids.